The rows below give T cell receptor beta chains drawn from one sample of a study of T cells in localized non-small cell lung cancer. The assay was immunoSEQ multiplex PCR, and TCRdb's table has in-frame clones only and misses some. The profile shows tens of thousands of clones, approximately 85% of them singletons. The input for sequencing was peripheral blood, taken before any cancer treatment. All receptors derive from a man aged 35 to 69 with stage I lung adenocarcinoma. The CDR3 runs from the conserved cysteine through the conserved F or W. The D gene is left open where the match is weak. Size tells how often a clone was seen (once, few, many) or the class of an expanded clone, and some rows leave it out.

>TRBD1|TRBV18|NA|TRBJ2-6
TGTGCCAGCTCAACGGGACAGGGCACCTCTGGGGCCAACGTCCTGACTTTC
CASSTGQGTSGANVLTF
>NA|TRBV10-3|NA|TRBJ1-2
TGTGCCATCAGTGTGGGGGGGCGCTTTTCTGGCTACACCTTC
CAISVGGRFSGYTF
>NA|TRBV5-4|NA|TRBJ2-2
TGTGCCAGCAGCTTGTCGGTGACGCTGGGAAGCGCCGGGGAGCTGTTTTTT
CASSLSVTLGSAGELFF
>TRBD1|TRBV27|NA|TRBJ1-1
TGTGCCAGCAGTGACAGGGGGGCAGGAAGTGAAGCTTTCTTT
CASSDRGAGSEAFF
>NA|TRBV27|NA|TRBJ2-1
TGTGCCAGCATCCCGAACGTGGGTGGGGATGAGCAGTTCTTC
CASIPNVGGDEQFF
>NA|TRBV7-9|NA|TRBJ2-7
TGTGCCAGCAGCCATACAGGGAAGGGGGTCTACGAGCAGTACTTC
CASSHTGKGVYEQYF
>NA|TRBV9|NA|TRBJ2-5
TGTGCCAGCAGCGACGTCCAGGGAGGCCAAGAGACCCAGTACTTC
CASSDVQGGQETQYF
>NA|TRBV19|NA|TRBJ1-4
TGTGCCAGTAGTATAAGCGGGAATGAAAAACTGTTTTTT
CASSISGNEKLFF
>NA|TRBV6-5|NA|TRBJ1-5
TGTGCCAGCAGTTACGGGGGGGGGTGGAATCAGCCCCAGCATTTT
CASSYGGGWNQPQHF
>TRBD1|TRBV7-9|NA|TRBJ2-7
TGTGCCAGCAGCCGACAGGGGGGCTACGAGCAGTACTTC
CASSRQGGYEQYF
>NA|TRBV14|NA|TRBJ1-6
TGTGCCAGCAGCCAACGACGGGGCCCCAATTCACCCCTCCACTTT
CASSQRRGPNSPLHF
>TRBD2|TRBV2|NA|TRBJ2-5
TGTGCCAGCAGCGCCAATCGGGGGGGCCAAAATCAAGAGACCCAGTACTTC
CASSANRGGQNQETQYF
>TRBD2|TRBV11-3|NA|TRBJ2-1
TGTGCCAGCAGCCCTCGACTAGCGGGAGGTGGTTACAATGAGCAGTTCTTC
CASSPRLAGGGYNEQFF
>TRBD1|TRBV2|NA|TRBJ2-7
TGTGCCAGCATGAAGTTGACAGGGTCCTACGAGCAGTACTTC
CASMKLTGSYEQYF
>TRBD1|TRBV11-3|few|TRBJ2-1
TGTGCCAGCAGACAGGGGGTTAACAATGAGCAGTTCTTC
CASRQGVNNEQFF
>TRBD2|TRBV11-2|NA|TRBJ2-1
TGTGCCAGCAGCTTAGTTAGCGGGGGGCCTAACTCCTACAATGAGCAGTTCTTC
CASSLVSGGPNSYNEQFF
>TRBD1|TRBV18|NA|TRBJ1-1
TGTGCCAGCTCATTAGGACAGGTCGGGATGAACACTGAAGCTTTCTTT
CASSLGQVGMNTEAFF
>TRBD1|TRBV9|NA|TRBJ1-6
TGTGCCAGCAGCGTAGCAAAAGACAGGGAGGATTCACCCCTCCACTTT
CASSVAKDREDSPLHF
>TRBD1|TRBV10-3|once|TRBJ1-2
TGTGCCATCAGTGAACAGGGGAACTACACCTTC
CAISEQGNYTF
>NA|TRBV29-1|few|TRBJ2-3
TGCAGCGTCGGGGGCACAGATACGCAGTATTTT
CSVGGTDTQYF
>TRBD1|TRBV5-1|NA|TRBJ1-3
TGCGCCAGCAGCTTTTCGAACAGGGGTACTGGAAACACCATATATTTT
CASSFSNRGTGNTIYF
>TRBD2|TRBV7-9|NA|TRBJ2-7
TGTGCCAGCAGCTTAGGACTTGACAGCGGGAGGACCTACGAGCAGTACTTC
CASSLGLDSGRTYEQYF
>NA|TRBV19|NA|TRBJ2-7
TGTGCCAGTAGTTCTCAGGGGTGGTTCGGGGAGCAGTACTTC
CASSSQGWFGEQYF
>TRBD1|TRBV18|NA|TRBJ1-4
TGTGCCAGCTCATTGAACAGGGGAGCGAATGAAAAACTGTTTTTT
CASSLNRGANEKLFF
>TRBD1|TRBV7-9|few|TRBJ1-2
TGTGCCAGCAGCATACAGGGGCGAGGCGGTGGCTACACCTTC
CASSIQGRGGGYTF
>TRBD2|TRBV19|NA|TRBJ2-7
TGTGCCAGTAGTCGACTAGCGGGAGGGAGTTTTCCCTACGAGCAGTACTTC
CASSRLAGGSFPYEQYF
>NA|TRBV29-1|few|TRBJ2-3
TGCAGCGTTCGCTTCAGGTTTAGCGGAAGCACAGATACGCAGTATTTT
CSVRFRFSGSTDTQYF
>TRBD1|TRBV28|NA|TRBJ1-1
TGTGCCAGCAGGCGCGAATACAGGGGAACCACTGAAGCTTTCTTT
CASRREYRGTTEAFF
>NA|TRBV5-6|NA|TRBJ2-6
TGTGCCAGCAGGGGAAGGTCTTCGGCCAACGTCCTGACTTTC
CASRGRSSANVLTF
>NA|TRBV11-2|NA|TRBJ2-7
TGTGCCAGCAGCTTAGTGTCCCCGGGCGGAGGGAATGAGCAGTACTTC
CASSLVSPGGGNEQYF
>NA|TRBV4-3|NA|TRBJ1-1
TGCGCCAGCAGCCAAGACCCCGGTGGGGGGGCGGTCACTGAAGCTTTCTTT
CASSQDPGGGAVTEAFF
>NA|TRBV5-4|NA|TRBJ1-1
TGTGCCAGCAGCAGTGGGACATCGAACACTGAAGCTTTCTTT
CASSSGTSNTEAFF
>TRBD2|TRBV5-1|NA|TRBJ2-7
TGCGCCAGCAGTTATAGCGGGACCTACGAGCAGTACTTC
CASSYSGTYEQYF
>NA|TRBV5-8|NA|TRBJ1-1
TGTGCCAGCAGCTTGGTAGTCTCATCCGTGAACACTGAAGCTTTCTTT
CASSLVVSSVNTEAFF
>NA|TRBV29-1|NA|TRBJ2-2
TGCAGCGTTTTAACCCGTTTCGCGAACACCGGGGAGCTGTTTTTT
CSVLTRFANTGELFF
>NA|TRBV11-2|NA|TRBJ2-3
TGTGCCAGCAGCTTAGATCCAGGGAGCTACGAGAAGTATTTT
CASSLDPGSYEKYF
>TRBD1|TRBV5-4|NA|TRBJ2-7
TGTGCCAGCAGCCCAAGGCAACAGGGGGCCTACGAGCAGTACTTC
CASSPRQQGAYEQYF
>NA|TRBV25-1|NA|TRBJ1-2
TGTGCCAGCAGTGAGGCGGGGACACCAGGCCTTGATGGCTACACCTTC
CASSEAGTPGLDGYTF
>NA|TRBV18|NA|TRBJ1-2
TGTGCCAGCTCACGAACGGACCTCTATGGCTACACCTTC
CASSRTDLYGYTF
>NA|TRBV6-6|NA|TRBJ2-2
TGTGCCAGCAGTTCGGCCGCTTCCGGCGGCGGGGAGCTGTTTTTT
CASSSAASGGGELFF
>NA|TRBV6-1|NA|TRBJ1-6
TGTGCCAGCAGTGAATTGGACCGCATTAATTCACCCCTCCACTTT
CASSELDRINSPLHF
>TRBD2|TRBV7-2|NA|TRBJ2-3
TGTGCCAGCAGCTTAATAGCGGGAAGTAGCCCAGATACGCAGTATTTT
CASSLIAGSSPDTQYF
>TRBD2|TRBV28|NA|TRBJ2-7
TGTGCCAGCACCCCTGGGGGGAGGGCAGGTACGGCGTACTTC
CASTPGGRAGTAYF
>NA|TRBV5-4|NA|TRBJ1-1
TGTGCCAGCAGCTCAATAACAGGGATCACTGAAGCTTTCTTT
CASSSITGITEAFF
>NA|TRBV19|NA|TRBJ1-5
TGTGCCAGTATCACATGGGTCGGGGCACGACAGCCCCAGCATTTT
CASITWVGARQPQHF
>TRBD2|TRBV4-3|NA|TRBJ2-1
TGCGCCAGCAGCCAAGATAGACTAGCGCCCTACAATGAGCAGTTCTTC
CASSQDRLAPYNEQFF
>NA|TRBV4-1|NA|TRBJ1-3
TGCGCCAGCAGTCAAGTAGGGCTAAGAGAATTAAACACCATATATTTT
CASSQVGLRELNTIYF
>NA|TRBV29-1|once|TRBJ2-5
TGCAGCGTTGCTAGACAGGAGACCCAGTACTTC
CSVARQETQYF
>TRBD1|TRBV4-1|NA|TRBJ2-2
TGCGCCAGCAGCCGATCGGGACAGCGGACCGGGGAGCTGTTTTTT
CASSRSGQRTGELFF
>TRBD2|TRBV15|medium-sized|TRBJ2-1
TGTGCCACCAGCAGAGAAGCGGGAGGGCTAAATGAGCAGTTCTTC
CATSREAGGLNEQFF
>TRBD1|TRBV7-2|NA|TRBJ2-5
TGTGCCAGCAGCCTCGACAGGGAGTACCAAGAGACCCAGTACTTC
CASSLDREYQETQYF
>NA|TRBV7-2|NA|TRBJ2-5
TGTGCCAGCAGGGACTACCAAGAGACCCAGTACTTC
CASRDYQETQYF
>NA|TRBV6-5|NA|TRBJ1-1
TGTGCCAGCATTTCACCTGTTTTCACTGAAGCTTTCTTT
CASISPVFTEAFF
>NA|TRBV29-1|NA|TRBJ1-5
TGCAGCGTTGGGATAGGCAATCAGCCCCAGCATTTT
CSVGIGNQPQHF